The 26 T cell receptor beta chains below come from one sample, sequenced in a study of T-cell memory formation after mild COVID-19. TCRdb re-analysed the 5' RACE reads in MiXCR, keeping a single row per CDR3 protein. Among some 130,000 distinct CDR3 sequences listed, less than 6.5% were seen once. Material for sequencing was PBMCs or a T cell subset sorted from them (not recorded which). The receptors come from an adult woman who had mild COVID-19 (a few samples of this study predate the infection). Cell type and time point are not known.

The chain combines TRBV5-1 with TRBJ1-1; TRBD1 matches at 7 bases. V gave up 4 bases and J gave up 0 bases; unmatched junction bases: 9. This CDR3 has 16 residues. The germline CDR1 and CDR2 sequences are SGHRS and YFSETQ. The CDR3 loop is CASSLRQGLMNTEAFF. As DNA, the CDR3 is TGCGCCAGCAGCCTGAGACAGGGTTTGATGAACACTGAAGCTTTCTTT.

This clonotype was observed many times. The rearrangement uses TRBV11-2 and TRBJ2-7; 9 bases are a match to TRBD1. Trimming cost V 5 bases and J 1 base; bases outside gene matches: 12. From germline, CDR1 is SGHAT and CDR2 FQNNGV. The CDR3 is 17 amino acids. This CDR3 reads CASSNYRGLKGSYEQYF. The DNA of the CDR3 is TGTGCCAGCAGCAATTACAGGGGGCTTAAAGGGTCCTACGAGCAGTACTTC.

This clonotype has a handful of counts. The J gene is TRBJ2-3, the V gene TRBV20-1, with 7 positions matching TRBD2. The V segment lost 5 bases and the J segment 0 bases; nucleotides outside the gene matches: 5. This CDR3 has 14 residues. Per germline, CDR1 DFQATT and CDR2 SNEGSKA (reference sequence). In nucleotides, the CDR3 is TGCAGTGCTCACCGGGACTACAGCACAGATACGCAGTATTTT. Translated: CSAHRDYSTDTQYF.

The chain joins TRBV5-1 to TRBJ2-7; D is perhaps TRBD2 (5 bases). The V gene's germline CDR1 is SGHRS and CDR2 YFSETQ. V lost 6 bases, J lost 2 bases, and 15 bases lay in between. CDR3 length: 14 residues. The CDR3 DNA follows: TGCGCCAGCACGAACACGGGATCACCCTACGAGCAGTACTTC. Encoded protein: CASTNTGSPYEQYF.

This clonotype was recorded many times. This rearrangement joins TRBV7-3 to TRBJ2-3, with D perhaps matching TRBD2 (6 bases). The V gene's germline CDR1 is SGHTA and CDR2 FQGTGA. Trimming cost V 4 bases and J 6 bases, with 14 bases left between them. The CDR3 length is 14 residues. CDR3 sequence: CASSSGGGRDTQYF. The CDR3 bases are TGTGCCAGCAGCTCCGGAGGAGGGAGGGATACGCAGTATTTT.

This clonotype was observed a handful of times. The chain recombines TRBV7-9 with TRBJ1-1, with D unclear. The V end was cut by 2 bases, the J end by 6 bases, with 16 bases between. Germline V gene sequence: CDR1 SEHNR, CDR2 FQNEAQ (reference sequence). CDR3 length: 15 amino acids. CDR3 DNA sequence: TGTGCCAGCAGCTTAATACTGGGGAGGCCCCCTGAAGCTTTCTTT. It yields the protein CASSLILGRPPEAFF.

The chain carries TRBV29-1 and TRBJ2-1; D is unresolved. Germline assignment: CDR1 SQVTM and CDR2 ANQGSEA. Trimming took 4 bases from V and 4 from J, leaving 5 bases between them. This CDR3 contains 11 residues. In DNA, the CDR3 is TGCAGCGTTGCCAGATACAATGAGCAGTTCTTC. It encodes CSVARYNEQFF.

This clonotype was detected a few times. The rearrangement uses TRBV5-1 and TRBJ2-3, with 14 positions matching TRBD2. Germline CDR1 and CDR2: SGHRS and YFSETQ. J lost 2 bases, V lost 3 bases, and 5 bases had no gene match. The CDR3 is 17 amino acids. The DNA of the CDR3 is TGCGCCAGCAGCTCCACGACTAGCGGGGGGGCCACAGATACGCAGTATTTT. Its protein is CASSSTTSGGATDTQYF.

The chain uses TRBV6-1 and TRBJ2-7; 14 positions agree with TRBD2. This CDR3 is built from 15 residues. Trimming at V came to 5 bases and at J to 2 bases, leaving 2 bases not matched to a gene. Germline loops: CDR1 MNHNS, CDR2 SASEGT. CDR3 coding DNA: TGTGCCAGCAGTCTGACTAGCGGGGGGGCCTACGAGCAGTACTTC. It codes for CASSLTSGGAYEQYF.

This clonotype has more than one count but fewer than ten. The genes are TRBV6-1 and TRBJ1-1; no clear D. The CDR3 sequence is 16 residues long. Trimming took 0 bases from V and 4 from J, leaving 15 bases between them. Germline V gene lookup returns CDR1 MNHNS and CDR2 SASEGT. CDR3 DNA: TGTGCCAGCAGTGAAGCGCATTGGGGAACGGGCACTGAAGCTTTCTTT. Encoded protein: CASSEAHWGTGTEAFF.

The DNA of the CDR3 is TGTGCCAGCAGCTTGAGACAGGGCGGCTCTGGGGCCAACGTCCTGACTTTC. Translating gives CASSLRQGGSGANVLTF. J is TRBJ2-6 and V is TRBV5-6; TRBD1 agrees at 7 bases. The V segment lost 1 base and the J segment 0 bases; nucleotides outside the gene matches: 4. CDR3 length equals 17 residues. Germline V gene data show CDR1 as SGHDT and CDR2 as YYEEEE.

This clonotype was observed many times. Here the CDR3 DNA reads TGCGCCAGCAGCCCGGGACAGTCGAGAAATGAGCAGTTCTTC. Protein product: CASSPGQSRNEQFF. The chain carries TRBV5-1 and TRBJ2-1, with 7 bases matching TRBD1. The CDR3 is 14 amino acids. J lost 7 bases, V lost 4 bases, and 8 bases had no gene match. The germline V gene encodes CDR1 SGHRS and CDR2 YFSETQ. Full variable domain (rest looked up from reference TRBV5-1 and TRBJ2-1): KAGVTQTPRYLIKTRGQQVTLSCSPISGHRSVSWYQQTPGQGLQFLFEYFSETQRNKGNFPGRFSGRQFSNSRSEMNVSTLELGDSALYLCASSPGQSRNEQFFGPGTRLTVL.

This clonotype has only a few counts. V and J are TRBV6-2 or TRBV6-3 and TRBJ1-2; no reliable D call. CDR1 and CDR2 (germline): MNHEY, SVGEGT. The V and J ends lost 6 bases and 4 bases respectively, with 15 bases between them. CDR3 size: 14 residues. CDR3 DNA sequence: TGTGCCAGCAGGCACCCGGCTCTAGCCTATGGCTACACCTTC. Translating it yields CASRHPALAYGYTF.

This sequence joins TRBV3-1 and TRBJ1-6, with D perhaps matching TRBD1 (5 bases). The V gene lost 4 bases and the J gene lost 5 bases, with 21 bases spanning the gap. Germline loops: CDR1 LGHDT, CDR2 YNNKEL (reference sequence). The length of the CDR3 is 18 residues. CDR3 sequence (DNA): TGTGCCAGCAGCCGAAAGCCACCAGTCAAGACAGATAATTCACCCCTCCACTTT. Translating gives CASSRKPPVKTDNSPLHF.

This clonotype was seen only a few times. V and J are TRBV5-1 and TRBJ2-7; D gene uncertain. With 4 bases removed from V and 1 base from J, the gap between germline ends came to 12 bases. The CDR3 runs 14 residues. Germline CDR1 SGHRS, CDR2 YFSETQ. Here the CDR3 reads CASSPSGNSYEQYF. CDR3 DNA sequence: TGCGCCAGCAGCCCGTCGGGCAATTCCTACGAGCAGTACTTC.

This clonotype occurred a few times. V is TRBV7-2 and J is TRBJ2-2; no clear D gene. CDR1 is SGHTA and CDR2 is FQGNSA in the germline V gene. The ends were cut back, 1 base at V and 5 bases at J, with 17 bases in the middle. This CDR3 is 17 amino acids long. This CDR3 reads CASSLGFLAGVTGELFF. CDR3 DNA: TGTGCCAGCAGCTTAGGTTTCCTGGCTGGGGTAACCGGGGAGCTGTTTTTT.

A few counts support this clonotype. The genes are TRBV12-5 and TRBJ2-3; a weak D match, TRBD2 (5 bases). This CDR3 contains 15 residues. Germline V gene data show CDR1 as LGHNT and CDR2 as FRNRAP. The V end lost 7 bases, the J end lost 6 bases, and 20 bases lay between the germline ends. Here the CDR3 DNA reads TGTGCTAGTGAGGCGGGTAAGGGCGCCCGTGATACGCAGTATTTT. Translation: CASEAGKGARDTQYF.

This chain links TRBV7-3 with TRBJ2-7; D possibly matches TRBD1 or TRBD2 (5 bases each). CDR3 size: 14 residues. The germline CDR1 and CDR2 sequences are SGHTA and FQGTGA. V was pared by 5 bases and J by 3 bases, with 14 bases between. The CDR3 sequence is CASSHGGTGYEQYF. Here the CDR3 DNA reads TGTGCCAGCAGCCATGGGGGAACAGGCTACGAGCAGTACTTC.

This clonotype was recorded at least ten times. The V call is TRBV5-1, the J call TRBJ2-3; no firm D call. The CDR3 sequence is 15 residues long. Germline-derived CDR1 and CDR2 are SGHRS and YFSETQ. Trimming pared 0 bases from V and 2 bases from J, leaving 10 bases between. The DNA of the CDR3 is TGCGCCAGCAGCTTGGCCCACCCCAACACAGATACGCAGTATTTT. This gives the protein CASSLAHPNTDTQYF.

V is TRBV7-2 and J is TRBJ2-7; TRBD2 aligns across 10 bases. With 3 bases clipped from V and 5 bases from J, the junction kept 7 bases outside the gene matches. Germline CDR1 reads SGHTA; CDR2 reads FQGNSA. This CDR3 spans 15 amino acids. The CDR3 nucleotides read TGTGCCAGCAGCTTTCCTCTAGCGGGAGTCAACGAGCAGTACTTC. Its translation: CASSFPLAGVNEQYF.

This clonotype has a handful of counts. The CDR3 protein is CASRGAVLNEKLFF. The CDR3 DNA follows: TGTGCCAGCAGAGGGGCAGTTTTAAATGAAAAACTGTTTTTT. This chain links TRBV6-6 with TRBJ1-4, with D perhaps TRBD1 (5 bases). The V gene lost 6 bases and the J gene lost 5 bases, with 13 bases spanning the gap. This CDR3 comprises 14 residues. Germline CDR1 MNHNY, CDR2 SVGAGI (reference sequence).

V usage is TRBV7-8 and J usage is TRBJ1-2; no clear D gene. V lost 1 base to trimming and J lost 7 bases, with 16 bases between them. CDR1 and CDR2 from the germline V gene are SGHVS and FQNEAQ. The CDR3 is made up of 15 amino acids. This CDR3 reads CASSLVGGPSSGYTF. Written as DNA, the CDR3 is TGTGCCAGCAGCTTAGTCGGAGGACCATCCTCTGGCTACACCTTC. Drawing the rest from reference TRBV7-8 and TRBJ1-2, the complete variable domain is GAGVSQSPRYKVAKRGQDVALRCDPISGHVSLFWYQQALGQGPEFLTYFQNEAQLDKSGLPSDRFFAERPEGSVSTLKIQRTQQEDSAVYLCASSLVGGPSSGYTFGSGTRLTVV.

This clonotype was observed at least ten times. The chain recombines TRBV7-2 with TRBJ2-3; 7 positions match TRBD2. The V gene's germline CDR1 is SGHTA and CDR2 FQGNSA. This CDR3 is 16 amino acids long. The J segment lost 5 bases and the V segment lost 0 bases, leaving 8 bases of the junction unmatched. CDR3 residues: CASSLAGAGVEDTQYF. In DNA form, the CDR3 reads TGTGCCAGCAGCTTAGCGGGTGCGGGAGTCGAAGATACGCAGTATTTT.

The chain employs TRBV28 and TRBJ1-2; D call uncertain. V was clipped by 5 bases and J by 7 bases, with 14 bases between them. This CDR3 spans 13 amino acids. The germline gives CDR1 MDHEN, CDR2 SYDVKM. The CDR3 DNA sequence: TGTGCCAGCAGTGGGCCGGGCGTCGGTGGCTACACCTTC. This encodes CASSGPGVGGYTF.

In regard to this clonotype: The germline gene is not matched at one end of the junction; a read error may be the cause. The chain carries TRBV20-1 and TRBJ2-1, with D unclear. Germline V gives CDR1 DFQATT, CDR2 SNEGSKA (reference sequence). The CDR3 runs 11 residues. The DNA for the CDR3 is TGCAGTGCTTCTCTTTCTGGGGTACAGCTCTTC. Translated, it gives CSASLSGVQLF.

This clonotype appeared many times. The chain recombines TRBV5-1 with TRBJ2-3, with 7 bases identical to TRBD1. Germline-derived CDR1 and CDR2 are SGHRS and YFSETQ. The CDR3 extends over 16 amino acids. The V gene end was trimmed by 4 bases and the J gene end by 3 bases; junction bases not matched to a gene: 11. The CDR3 sequence is CASSVPTGKRTDTQYF. CDR3 nucleotides: TGCGCCAGCAGCGTCCCGACAGGGAAGAGGACAGATACGCAGTATTTT.